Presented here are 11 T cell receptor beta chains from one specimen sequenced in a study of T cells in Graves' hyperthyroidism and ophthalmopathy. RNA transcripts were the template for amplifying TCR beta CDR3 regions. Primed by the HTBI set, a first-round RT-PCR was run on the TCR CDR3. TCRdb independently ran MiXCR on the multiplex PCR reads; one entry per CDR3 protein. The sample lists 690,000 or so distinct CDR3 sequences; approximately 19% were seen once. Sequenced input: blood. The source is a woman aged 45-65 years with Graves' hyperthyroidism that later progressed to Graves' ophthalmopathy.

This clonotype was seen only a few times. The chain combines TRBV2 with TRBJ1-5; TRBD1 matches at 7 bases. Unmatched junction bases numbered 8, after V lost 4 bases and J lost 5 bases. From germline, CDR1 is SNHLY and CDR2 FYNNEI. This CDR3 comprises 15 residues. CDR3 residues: CASSGRGSTHQPQHF. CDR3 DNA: TGTGCCAGCAGTGGCAGGGGGTCGACTCATCAGCCCCAGCATTTT. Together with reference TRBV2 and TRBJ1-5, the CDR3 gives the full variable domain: EPEVTQTPSHQVTQMGQEVILRCVPISNHLYFYWYRQILGQKVEFLVSFYNNEISEKSEIFDDQFSVERPDGSNFTLKIRSTKLEDSAMYFCASSGRGSTHQPQHFGDGTRLSIL.

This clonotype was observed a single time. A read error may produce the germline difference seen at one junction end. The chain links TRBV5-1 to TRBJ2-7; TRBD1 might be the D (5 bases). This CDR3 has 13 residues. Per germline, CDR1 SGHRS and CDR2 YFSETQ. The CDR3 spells CGSREDNSYEQYF. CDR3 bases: TGCGGCAGCAGAGAGGACAACTCCTACGAGCAGTACTTC. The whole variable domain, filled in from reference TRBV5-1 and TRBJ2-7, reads KAGVTQTPRYLIKTRGQQVTLSCSPISGHRSVSWYQQTPGQGLQFLFEYFSETQRNKGNFPGRFSGRQFSNSRSEMNVSTLELGDSALYLCGSREDNSYEQYFGPGTRLTVT.

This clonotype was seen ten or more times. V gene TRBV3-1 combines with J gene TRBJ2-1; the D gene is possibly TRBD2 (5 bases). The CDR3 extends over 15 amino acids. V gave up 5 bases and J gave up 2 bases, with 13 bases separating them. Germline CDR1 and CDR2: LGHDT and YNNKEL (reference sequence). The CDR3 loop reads CASSSRKTTYNEQFF. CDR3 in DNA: TGTGCCAGCAGCTCCAGAAAGACTACCTACAATGAGCAGTTCTTC.

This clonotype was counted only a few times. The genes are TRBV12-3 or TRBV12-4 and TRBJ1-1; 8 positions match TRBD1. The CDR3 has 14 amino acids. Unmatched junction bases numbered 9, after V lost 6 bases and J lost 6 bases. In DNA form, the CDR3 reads TGTGCCAGCAGGGATAGGGACAGGCGCCCTGAAGCTTTCTTT. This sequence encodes CASRDRDRRPEAFF.

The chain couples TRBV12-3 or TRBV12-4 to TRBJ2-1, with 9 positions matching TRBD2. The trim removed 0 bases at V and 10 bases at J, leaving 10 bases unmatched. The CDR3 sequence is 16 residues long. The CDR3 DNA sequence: TGTGCCAGCAGTTTAGCCCCACGAGGCGGGGGGGCGGAGCAGTTCTTC. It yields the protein CASSLAPRGGGAEQFF.

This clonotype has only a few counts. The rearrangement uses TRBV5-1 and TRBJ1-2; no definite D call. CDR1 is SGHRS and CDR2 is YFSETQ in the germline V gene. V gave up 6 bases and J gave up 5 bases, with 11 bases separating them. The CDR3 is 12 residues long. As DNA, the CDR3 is TGCGCCAGCAACCAAGGCGGGTATGGCTACACCTTC. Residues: CASNQGGYGYTF.

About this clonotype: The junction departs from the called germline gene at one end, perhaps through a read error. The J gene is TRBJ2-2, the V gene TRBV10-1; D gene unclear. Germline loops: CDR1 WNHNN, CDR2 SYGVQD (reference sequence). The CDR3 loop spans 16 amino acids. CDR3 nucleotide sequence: TGCGCCAGCGGTGAGCCGTCGGGCACGAACACCGGGGAGCTGTTTTTT. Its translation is CASGEPSGTNTGELFF.

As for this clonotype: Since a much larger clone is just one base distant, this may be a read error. The CDR3: CASSLAIRARERYF. In DNA, the CDR3 is TGCGCCAGCAGCTTGGCCATTCGAGCGAGGGAGCGGTACTTC. V usage is TRBV5-1 and J usage is TRBJ2-7, with D possibly TRBD2 on 5 matching bases. The germline CDR1 and CDR2 sequences are SGHRS and YFSETQ. There are 14 residues in the CDR3.

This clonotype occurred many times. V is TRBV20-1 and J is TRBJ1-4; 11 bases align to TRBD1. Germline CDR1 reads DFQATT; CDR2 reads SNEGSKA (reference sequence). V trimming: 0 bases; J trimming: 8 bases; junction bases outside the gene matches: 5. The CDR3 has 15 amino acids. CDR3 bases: TGCAGTGCTAGAGACGGGACAGGGGGGCGAGAAAAACTGTTTTTT. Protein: CSARDGTGGREKLFF.

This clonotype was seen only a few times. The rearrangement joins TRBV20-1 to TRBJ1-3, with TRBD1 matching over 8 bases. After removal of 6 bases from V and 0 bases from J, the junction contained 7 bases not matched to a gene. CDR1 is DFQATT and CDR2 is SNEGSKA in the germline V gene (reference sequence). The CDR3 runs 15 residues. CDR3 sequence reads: CSARDRTRSGNTIYF. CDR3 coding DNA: TGCAGTGCCCGGGACAGGACACGCTCTGGAAACACCATATATTTT.

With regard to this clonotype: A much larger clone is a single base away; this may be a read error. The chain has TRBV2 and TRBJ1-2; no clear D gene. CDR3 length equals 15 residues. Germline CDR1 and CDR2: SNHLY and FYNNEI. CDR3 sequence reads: CANSGIRGSNYGYTF. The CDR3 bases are TGTGCCAACAGTGGAATTCGGGGTTCTAACTATGGCTACACCTTC. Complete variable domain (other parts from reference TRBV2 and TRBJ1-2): EPEVTQTPSHQVTQMGQEVILRCVPISNHLYFYWYRQILGQKVEFLVSFYNNEISEKSEIFDDQFSVERPDGSNFTLKIRSTKLEDSAMYFCANSGIRGSNYGYTFGSGTRLTVV.